This T cell receptor beta chain was identified in a study of shared clonotypes between healthy human individuals. Regarding the study as a whole: The study found approximately 5% of naive CD4 clonotypes shared across a few donors.

Concerning this clone itself: What it binds is not known.

Data came from immunoSEQ multiplex PCR; TCRdb stores just in-frame clones and leaves some out. Of some 1 million clones listed, under 80% are singletons. There were only Caucasian adults among the donors, and all lived in Nashville, Tennessee. A CD45RA+ naive subset and a CD45RA-negative memory subset were split from CD4+ cells. The CDR3 is 15 residues long. Trimming shortened V by 6 bases and J by 5 bases, and 19 bases separated the two germline ends. In germline, CDR1 is SGHTA, CDR2 FQGTGA. This TCR was recovered from a man aged 18 to 29 in good health. What was sequenced was memory CD4+ T cells sorted from blood. Described subset: CD45RA-negative fraction. The genes are TRBV7-3 and TRBJ2-5; D is ambiguous. The CDR3 bases are TGTGCCAGCAGTGGAACCCCGGAGAAGCCGGAGACCCAGTACTTC. This translates into CASSGTPEKPETQYF.